A selection of T cell receptor beta chains follows, all from one sample in a study of identical twins. A single record per CDR3 protein comes from TCRdb applying MiXCR to the 5' RACE reads. The data show 1.5 million to 2 million distinct CDR3 sequences, with about 30% seen just once and 0.25% to 0.3% held by the top ten. Material for sequencing was cord blood. The receptors here all came from a newborn girl in good health. The conserved cysteine and the conserved F or W are not part of the CDR3 here.

v_gene	j_gene	CDR3aa
TRBV28	TRBJ1-5	ASRLGTGGISNQPQH
TRBV18	TRBJ2-1	TSPLAGVYNEQF
TRBV6-5	TRBJ1-1	ASSYLSDTLNTEAF
TRBV29-1	TRBJ2-4	SVESERGRNIQY
TRBV4-2	TRBJ2-1	ASSQGGGGAYEQF
TRBV28	TRBJ1-2	ASSIPGTASYGYT
TRBV29-1	TRBJ2-3	SVGSGGHTDTQY
TRBV5-1	TRBJ2-7	ASSSVPGQVYEQY
TRBV5-1	TRBJ2-3	ASSSRKHGQY
TRBV18	TRBJ2-2	ASSPPAGLRTGELF
TRBV27	TRBJ2-3	ASGAIAGVSTDTQY
TRBV2	TRBJ1-4	AGTGQLEKLF
TRBV2	TRBJ1-6	ASSGVRGSPLH
TRBV3-1	TRBJ1-2	ASSQDWGVGYT
TRBV5-1	TRBJ2-5	ASSLQAEETQY
TRBV19	TRBJ2-1	ASRPVPYNEQF
TRBV29-1	TRBJ2-1	SVERLGQGQETQF
TRBV12-3/TRBV12-4	TRBJ2-2	ASRMRGGIYTGELF
TRBV7-9	TRBJ2-4	ASSLEQIQY